The following is a T cell receptor beta chain sequence with its context. Its antigen is as yet unknown. These data belong to a study of radiotherapy plus CTLA-4 blockade in lung cancer. Study overall: Among enrolled patients, over 15% responded and about 30% achieved disease control. Study-wide results and caveats: Blood-borne expansion of tumor-derived TCR clones followed radiotherapy plus ipilimumab. Early blood T cell clone dynamics reportedly forecast response best, with interferon-beta.

The assay was immunoSEQ multiplex PCR, and TCRdb's table has in-frame clones only and misses some. The repertoire has roughly 62,000 clones, approximately 76% of them found once; the top ten carry 2.9%. Focal radiation and CTLA-4 blockade (ipilimumab) were tested in chemo-refractory metastatic non-small-cell lung cancer patients. V lost 3 bases and J lost 4, with 7 bases in between. This CDR3 is built from 12 residues. CDR1 and CDR2 (germline): MDHEN, SYDVKM. The clonotype was recovered from a human donor with non-small cell lung cancer who had a complete response to radiotherapy plus ipilimumab. Sequenced here: peripheral blood, sampled from a patient treated with radiotherapy plus ipilimumab. The chain links TRBV28 to TRBJ2-7, with D perhaps matching TRBD1 (5 bases). The CDR3: CASSLTEYEQYF. In nucleotides, the CDR3 is TGTGCCAGCAGTTTGACAGAATACGAGCAGTACTTC.